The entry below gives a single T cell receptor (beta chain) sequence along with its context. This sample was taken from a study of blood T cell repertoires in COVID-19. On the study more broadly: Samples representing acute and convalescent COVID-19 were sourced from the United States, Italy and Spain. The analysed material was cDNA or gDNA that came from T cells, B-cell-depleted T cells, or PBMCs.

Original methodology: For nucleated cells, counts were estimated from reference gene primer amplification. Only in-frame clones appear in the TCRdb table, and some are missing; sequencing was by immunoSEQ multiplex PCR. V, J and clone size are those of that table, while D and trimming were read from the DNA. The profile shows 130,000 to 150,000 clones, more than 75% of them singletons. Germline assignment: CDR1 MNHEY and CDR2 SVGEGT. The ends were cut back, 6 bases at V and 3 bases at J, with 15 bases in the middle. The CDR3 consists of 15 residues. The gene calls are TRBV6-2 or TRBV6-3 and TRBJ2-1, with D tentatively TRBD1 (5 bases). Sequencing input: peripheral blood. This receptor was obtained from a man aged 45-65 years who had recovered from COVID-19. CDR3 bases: TGTGCCAGCAGCTCCGACAGTACCCTCTACAATGAGCAGTTCTTC. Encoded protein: CASSSDSTLYNEQFF.